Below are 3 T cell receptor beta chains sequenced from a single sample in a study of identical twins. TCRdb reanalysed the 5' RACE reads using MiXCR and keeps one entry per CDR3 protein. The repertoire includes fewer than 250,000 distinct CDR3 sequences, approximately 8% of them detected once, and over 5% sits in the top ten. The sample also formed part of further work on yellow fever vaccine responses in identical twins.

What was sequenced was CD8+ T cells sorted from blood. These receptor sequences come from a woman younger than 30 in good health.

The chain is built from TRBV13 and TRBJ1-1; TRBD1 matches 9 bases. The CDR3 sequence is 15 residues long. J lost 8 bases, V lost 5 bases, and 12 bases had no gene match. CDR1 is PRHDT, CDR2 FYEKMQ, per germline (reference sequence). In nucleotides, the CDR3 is TGTGCCAGCAGCAGACAGGGGGGATCATACCCCGAAGCTTTCTTT. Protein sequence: CASSRQGGSYPEAFF.

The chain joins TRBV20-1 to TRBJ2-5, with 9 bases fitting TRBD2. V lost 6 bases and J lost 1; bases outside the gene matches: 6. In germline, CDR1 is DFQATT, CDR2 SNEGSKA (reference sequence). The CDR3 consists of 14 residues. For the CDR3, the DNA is TGCAGTGCAACCCCTAGCGGGGTCCAAGAGACCCAGTACTTC. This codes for CSATPSGVQETQYF.

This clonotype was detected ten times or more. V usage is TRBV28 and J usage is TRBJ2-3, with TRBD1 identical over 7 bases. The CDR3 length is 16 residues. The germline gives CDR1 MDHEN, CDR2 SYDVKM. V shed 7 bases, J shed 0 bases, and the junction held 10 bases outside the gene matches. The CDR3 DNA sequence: TGTGCCAGCACCCACTACGAGGGGGCTAGCACAGATACGCAGTATTTT. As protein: CASTHYEGASTDTQYF.